Listed here are 22 T cell receptor beta chains from one sample, sequenced in a study of Ad26.COV2.S vaccination and SARS-CoV-2 variants. Using immunoSEQ multiplex PCR, the repertoire was profiled, and TCRdb retains in-frame clones only, with some absent. The sample comprises around 320,000 clones, 87% of which are singletons, and around 3.6% rests with the top ten. Specified treatment: roughly 20 received Ad26.COV2.S at low or high dose, single or two shots; 5 received placebo; per-sample allocation not given. Sample collection was performed on day 63 after the first vaccine or placebo injection. Source: peripheral blood, taken in a trial of Ad26.COV2.S vaccine versus placebo. The receptor source for this set is a person between 18 and 60 years old who received the Ad26.COV2.S COVID-19 vaccine or a placebo.

The chain employs TRBV6-6 and TRBJ2-5; weak D call: TRBD2 (6 bases). Between the trimmed V and J ends, which lost 6 bases and 4 bases, there was a span of 12 bases. The CDR3 has 13 amino acids. Germline CDR1 MNHNY, CDR2 SVGAGI (reference sequence). The CDR3 DNA reads TGTGCCAGCAGATCCACGCGGGGAGAGACCCAGTACTTC. Protein product: CASRSTRGETQYF.

The chain is built from TRBV3-1 (or the pseudogene TRBV3-2) and TRBJ1-1; TRBD1 matches at 7 bases. CDR1 and CDR2 from the germline V gene are LGHDT and YNNKEL (reference sequence). This CDR3 spans 19 amino acids. Trimming took 0 bases from V and 1 from J; bases not matched to a gene: 14. Here the CDR3 DNA reads TGTGCCAGCAGCCAAGAAGACGGGACAGATCCTTTCCCGAACACTGAAGCTTTCTTT. Translated: CASSQEDGTDPFPNTEAFF.

The rearrangement links TRBV20-1 to TRBJ2-5; the D call may be TRBD1 or TRBD2 (5 bases each). CDR3 length equals 11 residues. CDR1 and CDR2 from the germline V gene are DFQATT and SNEGSKA (reference sequence). The V and J ends lost 5 bases and 9 bases respectively, with 13 bases between them. CDR3 in DNA: TGCAGTGCTCCTCTGGGGGTGCCCCAGTACTTC. Its protein is CSAPLGVPQYF.

This sequence joins TRBV30 and TRBJ2-7; D is undetermined. CDR3 size: 11 residues. With 5 bases removed from V and 7 bases from J, the gap between germline ends came to 12 bases. The germline V gene has CDR1 GTSNPN and CDR2 SVGIG (reference sequence). This chain's CDR3 is CAWAARTEQYF. CDR3 DNA: TGTGCCTGGGCTGCCCGAACGGAGCAGTACTTC.

The rearrangement links TRBV2 to TRBJ2-4; 10 positions agree with TRBD2. Per the germline V gene, CDR1 is SNHLY and CDR2 is FYNNEI. The junction had 9 bases not matched to a gene; V was cut back by 3 bases and J by 10 bases. The CDR3 covers 15 residues. The CDR3 spells CASSESSGGYGIQYF. CDR3 nucleotide sequence: TGTGCCAGCAGTGAGTCTAGCGGGGGCTACGGGATTCAGTACTTC.

The rearrangement uses TRBV4-3 and TRBJ2-7; tentative D call: TRBD1 (5 bases). CDR1 and CDR2 from the germline V gene are LGHNA and YSLEER. This CDR3 region has 13 residues. V was pared by 4 bases and J by 1 base, with 8 bases between. As DNA, the CDR3 is TGCGCCAGCAGCCCCAGGGTTTCCTACGAGCAGTACTTC. Protein: CASSPRVSYEQYF.

The CDR3 loop reads CASSYTGTSYNEQFF. CDR3 nucleotide sequence: TGTGCCAGCAGTTACACGGGGACCTCCTACAATGAGCAGTTCTTC. The rearrangement uses TRBV6-6 and TRBJ2-1; D possibly matches TRBD1 or TRBD2 (5 bases each). Between the trimmed V and J ends, which lost 2 bases and 0 bases, there was a span of 8 bases. CDR1 and CDR2 from the germline V gene are MNHNY and SVGAGI (reference sequence). CDR3 length equals 15 residues.

This chain connects TRBV4-2 to TRBJ1-2; the D gene is possibly TRBD1 (6 bases). The ends were cut back, 3 bases at V and 4 bases at J, with 15 bases in the middle. The germline gives CDR1 LGHNA, CDR2 YNFKEQ. The CDR3 spans 15 residues. The CDR3 region is CASSHVGQGPYGYTF. CDR3 sequence (DNA): TGTGCCAGCAGCCACGTCGGGCAGGGGCCCTATGGCTACACCTTC.

This chain joins TRBV11-3 and TRBJ1-1, with D maybe TRBD1 (5 bases). The CDR3 is 13 residues long. Germline V gives CDR1 SGHNT, CDR2 YENEEA. Between the trimmed V and J ends, which lost 6 bases and 1 base, there was a span of 9 bases. DNA for the CDR3: TGTGCCAGCAGGGGGGAGGCGAACACTGAAGCTTTCTTT. It specifies CASRGEANTEAFF.

The rearrangement uses TRBV7-9 and TRBJ2-5; no clear D. The CDR3 sequence is 14 residues long. Deletions cut 1 base from V and 0 bases from J, with 6 bases between. CDR1 is SEHNR, CDR2 FQNEAQ, per germline (reference sequence). CDR3 loop: CASSLDMYQETQYF. The CDR3 DNA sequence: TGTGCCAGCAGCTTAGACATGTACCAAGAGACCCAGTACTTC.

This clone came up a few times. This sequence joins TRBV5-1 and TRBJ1-1; D remains ambiguous. The length of the CDR3 is 14 residues. V dropped 3 bases and J dropped 5 bases, with 14 bases sitting between them. Germline-derived CDR1 and CDR2 are SGHRS and YFSETQ. Here the CDR3 reads CASSSGREETEAFF. CDR3 nucleotide sequence: TGCGCCAGCAGCTCCGGCCGTGAGGAGACTGAAGCTTTCTTT.

V and J are TRBV19 and TRBJ1-2; D possibly corresponds to TRBD1 (5 bases). Germline values: CDR1 LNHDA, CDR2 SQIVND (reference sequence). The length of the CDR3 is 15 residues. The ends were cut back, 1 base at V and 3 bases at J, with 12 bases in the middle. The CDR3 region is CASSIVGASDYGYTF. In DNA form, the CDR3 reads TGTGCCAGTAGTATAGTTGGGGCTTCTGACTATGGCTACACCTTC.

The chain has TRBV5-4 and TRBJ2-1; 7 nucleotides match TRBD1. V shed 3 bases, J shed 2 bases, and the junction held 5 bases outside the gene matches. The CDR3 length is 15 residues. From germline, CDR1 is SGHNT and CDR2 YYREEE (reference sequence). CDR3 DNA: TGTGCCAGCAGCTCGGACAGGCCTACCTACAATGAGCAGTTCTTC. The encoded protein is CASSSDRPTYNEQFF.

Concerning this clone: At one boundary the junction diverges from the germline segment, which might be a read error. The chain combines TRBV30 with TRBJ2-6; 7 bases match TRBD1. The germline gives CDR1 GTSNPN, CDR2 SVGIG (reference sequence). The CDR3 is made up of 13 amino acids. CDR3 sequence reads: CAWRPTSTGPLAF. DNA for the CDR3: TGTGCCTGGAGGCCAACGTCGACAGGGCCCTTGGCTTTC.

The chain links TRBV6-6 to TRBJ2-5; D is unresolved. The germline gives CDR1 MNHNY, CDR2 SVGAGI (reference sequence). The CDR3 totals 14 residues. V was trimmed by 2 bases and J by 2 bases, leaving 9 bases between them. The CDR3 DNA reads TGTGCCAGCAGTTACCTCAACGGGCAAGAGACCCAGTACTTC. It yields the protein CASSYLNGQETQYF.

CDR3 in amino acids: CASSYSDGQRGNTIYF. The CDR3 DNA sequence: TGTGCCAGCAGTTACTCGGATGGACAGAGGGGAAACACCATATATTTT. The V and J genes are TRBV6-5 and TRBJ1-3, with D possibly TRBD1 on 6 matching bases. CDR3 length equals 16 residues. V was trimmed by 0 bases and J by 4 bases, leaving 13 bases between them. Germline CDR1 is MNHEY and CDR2 is SVGAGI.

The genes are TRBV3-1 (or the pseudogene TRBV3-2) and TRBJ2-3, with D uncertain. V shed 4 bases and J shed 4 bases, with 6 bases lying between them. The germline V gene has CDR1 LGHDT and CDR2 YNNKEL (reference sequence). This CDR3 comprises 12 residues. The CDR3 nucleotides read TGTGCCAGCAGCCGTAACCCAGATACGCAGTATTTT. Its translation is CASSRNPDTQYF.

The chain has TRBV19 and TRBJ2-1, with D perhaps TRBD1 (5 bases). This CDR3 spans 16 amino acids. The germline CDR1 and CDR2 sequences are LNHDA and SQIVND (reference sequence). V lost 4 bases and J 0 bases, leaving 13 bases between the germline ends. CDR3 protein: CASSTRGWGSYNEQFF. The CDR3, as DNA: TGTGCCAGTAGTACTAGGGGCTGGGGCTCCTACAATGAGCAGTTCTTC.

J is TRBJ1-5 and V is TRBV29-1; the D gene is possibly TRBD1 (5 bases). Trimming shortened V by 1 base and J by 6 bases, and 10 bases separated the two germline ends. The CDR3 spans 13 residues. Looked up from germline, CDR1 is SQVTM and CDR2 is ANQGSEA. The CDR3 reads CSVEVGAGQPQHF. For the CDR3, the DNA is TGCAGCGTTGAAGTAGGGGCTGGTCAGCCCCAGCATTTT.

The rearrangement links TRBV5-1 to TRBJ2-5; no reliable D call. V gave up 0 bases and J gave up 1 base, with 4 bases separating them. The V gene's germline CDR1 is SGHRS and CDR2 YFSETQ. The CDR3 spans 13 residues. The CDR3 sequence is CASSLASQETQYF. DNA of the CDR3: TGCGCCAGCAGCTTGGCATCCCAAGAGACCCAGTACTTC. Filled out from reference TRBV5-1 and TRBJ2-5, the complete variable domain reads KAGVTQTPRYLIKTRGQQVTLSCSPISGHRSVSWYQQTPGQGLQFLFEYFSETQRNKGNFPGRFSGRQFSNSRSEMNVSTLELGDSALYLCASSLASQETQYFGPGTRLLVL.

The chain joins TRBV9 to TRBJ2-7; D might be TRBD2 (6 bases). CDR1 is SGDLS, CDR2 YYNGEE, per germline. Trimming took off 1 base at V and 4 bases at J, with 12 bases between the two ends. The CDR3 consists of 14 residues. CDR3 bases: TGTGCCAGCAGCGTAACGCATAGCGGTTACGAGCAGTACTTC. Translating gives CASSVTHSGYEQYF.

This clone was detected a few times. V usage is TRBV12-3 or TRBV12-4 and J usage is TRBJ2-7; no definite D call. V was cut by 2 bases and J by 0 bases, with 5 bases left in between. The CDR3 is 13 residues long. The CDR3 spells CASSLLNSYEQYF. The CDR3 DNA reads TGTGCCAGCAGTTTACTCAACTCCTACGAGCAGTACTTC.